The rows below give T cell receptor beta chains drawn from one sample of a study of control samples from healthy donors and cancer patients. The data were produced by immunoSEQ multiplex PCR, yet TCRdb's version contains in-frame clones alone and is incomplete. Of about 120,000 clones detected, 87% appear once; the ten largest clones hold 12%. The sequenced sample consisted of blood. The receptors here all came from a man between 25 and 39 years old in good health. Both conserved end residues are part of each CDR3. Each record gives: clone size, D gene, V gene, J gene, CDR3 protein, CDR3 DNA. D genes are given only for firm matches. The size entry is marked missing in some rows and otherwise reads once, few, many or a size class.

NA	TRBD1	TRBV5-1	TRBJ1-2	CASSFQTGTDHGYTF	TGCGCCAGCAGCTTTCAAACCGGGACAGATCATGGCTACACCTTC
NA	NA	TRBV3-1/TRBV3-2	TRBJ2-7	CASSQDRGQYF	TGTGCCAGCAGCCAAGATAGGGGGCAGTACTTC
NA	NA	TRBV10-3	TRBJ1-1	CAITNGLGAEAFF	TGTGCCATCACCAACGGGTTGGGAGCTGAAGCTTTCTTT
few	TRBD1	TRBV2	TRBJ1-1	CASTSTGLLTEAFF	TGTGCCAGCACCTCGACAGGGTTGCTCACTGAAGCTTTCTTT
NA	TRBD1	TRBV29-1	TRBJ2-1	CSVSDRGQRNEQFF	TGCAGCGTCTCTGACAGGGGGCAGCGGAATGAGCAGTTCTTC
NA	TRBD1	TRBV7-2	TRBJ2-5	CASSKGGQGHQETQYF	TGTGCCAGCAGCAAAGGTGGACAGGGGCACCAAGAGACCCAGTACTTC
NA	TRBD1	TRBV19	TRBJ2-2	CASVEQGVDGELFF	TGTGCCAGTGTAGAACAGGGGGTGGACGGGGAGCTGTTTTTT
NA	NA	TRBV6-2/TRBV6-3	TRBJ1-5	CASSSQGLINQPQHF	TGTGCCAGCAGTTCCCAGGGACTGATTAATCAGCCCCAGCATTTT
once	TRBD2	TRBV6-2/TRBV6-3	TRBJ2-1	CASSYSGTSGEDEQFF	TGTGCCAGCAGTTACTCGGGGACTAGCGGGGAAGATGAGCAGTTCTTC
once	NA	TRBV29-1	TRBJ2-3	CSDTPARGPDTQYF	TGCAGCGATACCCCGGCCCGTGGACCAGATACGCAGTATTTT
NA	TRBD1	TRBV19	TRBJ1-5	CASSIRTGPNQPQHF	TGTGCCAGTAGTATAAGGACAGGCCCCAATCAGCCCCAGCATTTT
medium-sized	NA	TRBV2	TRBJ1-2	CASSVTGAGGYTF	TGTGCCAGCAGCGTAACAGGCGCTGGTGGCTACACCTTC
NA	NA	TRBV5-1	TRBJ1-6	CASSLESGSYNSPLHF	TGCGCCAGCAGCCTAGAGAGCGGGTCCTATAATTCACCCCTCCACTTT
NA	NA	TRBV30	TRBJ2-7	CAWAGLYEQYF	TGTGCCTGGGCAGGACTGTACGAGCAGTACTTC
NA	NA	TRBV19	TRBJ2-3	CASSVRDQLYF	TGTGCCAGTAGTGTCCGGGACCAACTGTATTTT
NA	NA	TRBV3-1/TRBV3-2	TRBJ2-1	CASSPGHGGNEQFF	TGTGCCAGCAGCCCGGGACACGGGGGCAATGAGCAGTTCTTC
once	TRBD1	TRBV9	TRBJ2-5	CASSVGTGDDQETQYF	TGTGCCAGCAGCGTAGGGACAGGGGACGACCAAGAGACCCAGTACTTC
NA	NA	TRBV6-5	TRBJ2-5	CASRKGGETQYF	TGTGCCAGCAGGAAGGGTGGAGAGACCCAGTACTTC
NA	NA	TRBV2	TRBJ2-1	CASSGRLISEQFF	TGTGCCAGCAGTGGTCGGCTTATCAGTGAGCAGTTCTTC
NA	TRBD2	TRBV30	TRBJ2-3	CAWKGPSGARADTQYF	TGTGCCTGGAAGGGCCCCAGCGGGGCGCGAGCAGATACGCAGTATTTT
NA	NA	TRBV5-6	TRBJ2-5	CASSPWTLQETQYF	TGTGCCAGCAGCCCCTGGACACTCCAAGAGACCCAGTACTTC
few	TRBD1	TRBV2	TRBJ1-2	CASLGQVGYTF	TGTGCCAGCCTAGGACAGGTCGGCTACACCTTC
once	NA	TRBV18	TRBJ1-1	CASSPTQGQVEAFF	TGTGCCAGCTCACCTACTCAGGGCCAGGTCGAAGCTTTCTTT
once	NA	TRBV10-3	TRBJ1-1	CATGLGNTEAFF	TGTGCCACCGGATTGGGGAACACTGAAGCTTTCTTT
NA	NA	TRBV9	TRBJ1-2	CASSVVTADGYTF	TGTGCCAGCAGCGTAGTAACGGCGGACGGCTACACCTTC
NA	NA	TRBV28	TRBJ1-2	CASSLGDGGTYGYTF	TGTGCCAGCAGTTTAGGCGATGGGGGCACGTATGGCTACACCTTC
NA	TRBD1	TRBV6-1	TRBJ1-2	CASSEDIGQGYYGYTF	TGTGCCAGCAGTGAAGATATAGGACAGGGATACTATGGCTACACCTTC
NA	TRBD1	TRBV6-2/TRBV6-3	TRBJ1-3	CASSGSGTAGNTIYF	TGTGCCAGCAGCGGATCCGGGACAGCTGGAAACACCATATATTTT
NA	TRBD1	TRBV6-4	TRBJ1-1	CASSEGPSHRGTEAFF	TGTGCCAGCAGTGAAGGTCCATCCCACAGGGGCACTGAAGCTTTCTTT